The T cell receptor (beta chain) under discussion was sequenced for a study of blood T cell repertoires in COVID-19. Study context: Acute and convalescent COVID-19 samples came from the United States, Italy and Spain. Sources were T cells, B-cell-depleted T cells, or PBMCs; the material itself was cDNA or gDNA.

Per the original data handling: How many nucleated cells were present was estimated from reference gene primer amplification. Sequenced by immunoSEQ multiplex PCR; TCRdb stores in-frame clones only, minus some. V and J calls and clone size are as listed in that table; D and trimming were resolved from the DNA. The sample consists of some 100,000 clones, roughly 92% of them appearing once. The J segment lost 4 bases and the V segment lost 5 bases, leaving 13 bases of the junction unmatched. The germline V gene has CDR1 MDHEN and CDR2 SYDVKM. The CDR3 extends over 16 amino acids. The receptor was isolated from a woman aged 55-69 years with active COVID-19. Sequenced sample: peripheral blood. The chain links TRBV28 to TRBJ1-2; the match to TRBD1 covers 7 bases. The chain's CDR3 is CASSRTGASLSYGYTF. The CDR3, as DNA: TGTGCCAGCAGTCGTACAGGGGCCTCCCTCTCCTATGGCTACACCTTC.